This T cell receptor beta chain was observed in a study of metastatic and nonmetastatic thyroid tumors. Background on the study: Repertoire data that came from the blood and tumor or nodule tissue of malignant and benign thyroid patients were compared.

The germline V gene encodes CDR1 DFQATT and CDR2 SNEGSKA (reference sequence). V was clipped by 0 bases and J by 0 bases, with 11 bases between them. The CDR3 length is 16 residues. This clone was recorded many times. The target antigen is unknown. In the authors' methods: Construction of a distant-metastasis classifier for papillary thyroid cancer relied on CDR3 differences across clinicopathological groups. TCRdb re-called the PCR reads through MiXCR. The V and J calls reflect TCRdb's pipeline rather than the authors' work. The sample includes tens of thousands of clones, less than 15% seen only once; the top ten take about 15%. Patients had received no treatment of any kind before thyroid surgery. The study, taken as a whole, reports: Benign nodules were reported to have significantly lower TCR beta diversity than malignant thyroid tumors, in blood and tumor.

Sequenced sample: blood. The receptor was derived from a female donor with papillary thyroid cancer or a benign thyroid nodule (not recorded which). Some clones in this sample may be carry-over from other donors' samples. The chain recombines TRBV20-1 with TRBJ2-2; D gene ambiguous. CDR3 protein: CSARDPGRTNTGELFF. The CDR3 DNA follows: TGCAGTGCTAGAGATCCTGGACGGACGAACACCGGGGAGCTGTTTTTT.